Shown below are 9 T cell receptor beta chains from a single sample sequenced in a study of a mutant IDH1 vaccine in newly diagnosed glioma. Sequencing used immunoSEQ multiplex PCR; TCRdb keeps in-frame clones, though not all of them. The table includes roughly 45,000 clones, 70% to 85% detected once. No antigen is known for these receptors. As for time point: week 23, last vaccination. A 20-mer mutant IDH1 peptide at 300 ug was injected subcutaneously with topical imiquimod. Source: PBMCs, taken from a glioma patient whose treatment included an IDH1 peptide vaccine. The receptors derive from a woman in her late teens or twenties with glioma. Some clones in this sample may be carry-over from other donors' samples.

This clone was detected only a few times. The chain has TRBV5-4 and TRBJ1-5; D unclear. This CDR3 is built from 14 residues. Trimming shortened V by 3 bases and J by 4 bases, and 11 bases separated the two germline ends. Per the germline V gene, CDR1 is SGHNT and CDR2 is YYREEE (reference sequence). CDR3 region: CASSSGLGNQPQHF. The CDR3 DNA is TGTGCCAGCAGCTCAGGACTGGGGAATCAGCCCCAGCATTTT.

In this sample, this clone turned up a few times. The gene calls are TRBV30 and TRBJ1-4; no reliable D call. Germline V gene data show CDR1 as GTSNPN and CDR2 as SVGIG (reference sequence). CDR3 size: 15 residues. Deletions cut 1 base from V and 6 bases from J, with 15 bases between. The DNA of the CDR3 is TGTGCCTGGAGTGCCCCCGGGCCCGGGGATGAAAAACTGTTTTTT. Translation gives CAWSAPGPGDEKLFF.

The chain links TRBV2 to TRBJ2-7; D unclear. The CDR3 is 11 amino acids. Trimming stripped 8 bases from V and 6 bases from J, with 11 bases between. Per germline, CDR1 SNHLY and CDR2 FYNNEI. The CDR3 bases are TGTGCCAGCTTTGGACGTATCGAGCAGTACTTC. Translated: CASFGRIEQYF.

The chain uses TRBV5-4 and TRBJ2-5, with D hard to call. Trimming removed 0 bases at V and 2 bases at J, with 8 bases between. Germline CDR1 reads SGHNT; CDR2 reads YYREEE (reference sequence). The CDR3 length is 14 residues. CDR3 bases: TGTGCCAGCAGCTTGGGCGTCGATCAAGAGACCCAGTACTTC. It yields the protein CASSLGVDQETQYF.

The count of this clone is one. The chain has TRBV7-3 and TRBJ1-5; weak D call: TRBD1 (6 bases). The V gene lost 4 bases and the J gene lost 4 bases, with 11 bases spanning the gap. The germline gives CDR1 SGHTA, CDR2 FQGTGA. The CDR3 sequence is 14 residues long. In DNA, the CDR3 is TGTGCCAGCAGCTCTAACGGGACAAATCAGCCCCAGCATTTT. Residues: CASSSNGTNQPQHF. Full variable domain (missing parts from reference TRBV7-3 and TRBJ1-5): GAGVSQTPSNKVTEKGKYVELRCDPISGHTALYWYRQSLGQGPEFLIYFQGTGAADDSGLPNDRFFAVRPEGSVSTLKIQRTERGDSAVYLCASSSNGTNQPQHFGDGTRLSIL.

The CDR3 here is CASSHPGLAGGPRDTDTQYF. The CDR3 DNA reads TGCGCCAGCAGCCACCCGGGACTAGCGGGAGGGCCTCGGGACACAGATACGCAGTATTTT. V usage is TRBV4-1 and J usage is TRBJ2-3, with TRBD2 identical over 16 bases. Germline V gene data show CDR1 as MGHRA and CDR2 as YSYEKL. J gave up 2 bases and V 3 bases, and 11 bases lay outside the gene matches. The CDR3 extends over 20 amino acids.

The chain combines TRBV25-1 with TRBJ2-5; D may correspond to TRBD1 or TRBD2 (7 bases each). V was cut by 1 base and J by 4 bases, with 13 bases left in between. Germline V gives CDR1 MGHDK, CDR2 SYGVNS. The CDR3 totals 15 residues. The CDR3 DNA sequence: TGTGCCAGCAGTGAATGGGCAGGGGGGGCAGAGACCCAGTACTTC. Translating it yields CASSEWAGGAETQYF. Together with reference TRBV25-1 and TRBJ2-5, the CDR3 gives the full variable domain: EADIYQTPRYLVIGTGKKITLECSQTMGHDKMYWYQQDPGMELHLIHYSYGVNSTEKGDLSSESTVSRIRTEHFPLTLESARPSHTSQYLCASSEWAGGAETQYFGPGTRLLVL.

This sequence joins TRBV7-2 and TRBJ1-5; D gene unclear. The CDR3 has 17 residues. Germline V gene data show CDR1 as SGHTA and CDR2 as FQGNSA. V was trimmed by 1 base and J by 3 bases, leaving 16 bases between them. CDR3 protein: CASSLGGRTLINQPQHF. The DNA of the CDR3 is TGTGCCAGCAGCTTAGGAGGCAGAACCCTTATCAATCAGCCCCAGCATTTT.

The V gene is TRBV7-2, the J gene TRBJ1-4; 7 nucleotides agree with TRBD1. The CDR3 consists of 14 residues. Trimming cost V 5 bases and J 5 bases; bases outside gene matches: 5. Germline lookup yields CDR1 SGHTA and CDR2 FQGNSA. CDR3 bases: TGTGCCAGCAGCCTTGACAGGGCAAATGAAAAACTGTTTTTT. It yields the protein CASSLDRANEKLFF.